This passage covers 29 T cell receptor beta chains from one sample sequenced in a study of CD8 T cells in ankylosing spondylitis. The study, taken as a whole, reports: Seemingly distinctive of ankylosing spondylitis blood was a TCR beta motif formed by eight highly homologous variants.

For these receptors, no antigen is known. TCRdb re-derived calls from the 5' RACE reads in MiXCR, one entry per CDR3 protein. Here the sample spans approximately 150,000 distinct CDR3 sequences, over 15% being singletons. Source material: blood, either unsorted or a sorted T cell fraction (not recorded which). All receptors come from a male donor with ankylosing spondylitis.

The rearrangement uses TRBV14 and TRBJ2-1; TRBD2 matches 10 bases. Losses at the gene ends were 0 bases for V and 10 bases for J; bases not matched to a gene: 6. Germline CDR1 reads SGHDN; CDR2 reads FVKESK. There are 15 residues in the CDR3. The CDR3 protein is CASSQDRTSGREQFF. Written as DNA, the CDR3 is TGTGCCAGCAGCCAAGATAGGACTAGCGGCCGAGAGCAGTTCTTC.

The genes are TRBV12-3 or TRBV12-4 and TRBJ2-1, with 8 bases lining up with TRBD1. CDR3 length equals 12 residues. J was trimmed by 10 bases and V by 5 bases; bases with no gene match: 4. CDR3 protein: CASSRTGWEQFF. CDR3 nucleotides: TGTGCCAGCAGTCGGACAGGGTGGGAGCAGTTCTTC.

This chain connects TRBV29-1 to TRBJ1-1, with unresolved D. This CDR3 is 13 amino acids long. The V gene's germline CDR1 is SQVTM and CDR2 ANQGSEA. The germline V and J ends were trimmed by 1 base and 0 bases, with 6 bases remaining between them. The CDR3 DNA follows: TGCAGCGTTGAAGGGCAGGTGAACACTGAAGCTTTCTTT. Its translation is CSVEGQVNTEAFF.

The CDR3 protein is CASSPRHSNQPQHF. The CDR3 region has the DNA TGTGCCAGTAGTCCCCGACATAGCAATCAGCCCCAGCATTTT. The chain joins TRBV19 to TRBJ1-5; no reliable D call. The germline V gene encodes CDR1 LNHDA and CDR2 SQIVND (reference sequence). The ends were cut back, 5 bases at V and 0 bases at J, with 8 bases in the middle. The CDR3 is made up of 14 amino acids. The whole variable domain, filled in from reference TRBV19 and TRBJ1-5, reads DGGITQSPKYLFRKEGQNVTLSCEQNLNHDAMYWYRQDPGQGLRLIYYSQIVNDFQKGDIAEGYSVSREKKESFPLTVTSAQKNPTAFYLCASSPRHSNQPQHFGDGTRLSIL.

CDR3 bases: TGTGCCAGCAGCAAGACTAGCGGGAGTGACATTCAGTACTTC. This gives the protein CASSKTSGSDIQYF. The J gene is TRBJ2-4, the V gene TRBV7-9, with 12 positions matching TRBD2. This CDR3 spans 14 amino acids. Germline V lookup: CDR1 SEHNR, CDR2 FQNEAQ (reference sequence). V was clipped by 5 bases and J by 8 bases; unmatched bases: 4.

This clonotype came up many times. The genes are TRBV29-1 and TRBJ2-1; TRBD2 agrees at 11 bases. From germline, CDR1 is SQVTM and CDR2 ANQGSEA. V was pared by 5 bases and J by 3 bases, with 3 bases of the junction left unmatched. CDR3 length: 14 residues. The CDR3 nucleotides are TGCAGCGTTCAGGGACTAGCGGTCTACAATGAGCAGTTCTTC. Protein: CSVQGLAVYNEQFF.

The chain combines TRBV28 with TRBJ2-7; D is unclear. V was shortened by 5 bases and J by 5 bases, with 13 bases between the two germline ends. Germline CDR1 reads MDHEN; CDR2 reads SYDVKM. There are 13 residues in the CDR3. This CDR3 is CASSPSAVHEQYF. As DNA, the CDR3 is TGTGCCAGCAGTCCCTCTGCGGTCCACGAGCAGTACTTC.

The chain employs TRBV28 and TRBJ2-2; 9 bases map to TRBD1. The CDR3 has 15 amino acids. The ends lost 7 bases at V and 5 bases at J; junction bases unmatched: 8. Germline V gene data show CDR1 as MDHEN and CDR2 as SYDVKM. CDR3 protein: CASIEDRGSTGELFF. The CDR3 nucleotides are TGTGCCAGCATCGAGGACAGGGGTTCTACCGGGGAGCTGTTTTTT.

This clonotype was detected only a few times. This chain joins TRBV6-1 and TRBJ2-7; 7 bases match TRBD2. The length of the CDR3 is 14 residues. V trimming: 11 bases; J trimming: 5 bases; junction bases outside the gene matches: 15. Germline CDR1 reads MNHNS; CDR2 reads SASEGT. CDR3 DNA sequence: TGTGCCGCCAGAGAACGGGAGGAAATACACGAGCAGTACTTC. It is translated as CAAREREEIHEQYF.

This clonotype was seen more than once but under ten times. The chain combines TRBV28 with TRBJ1-1; D may be TRBD1 (5 bases). Germline values: CDR1 MDHEN, CDR2 SYDVKM. The V end was cut by 5 bases, the J end by 6 bases, with 13 bases between. The CDR3 is 13 amino acids. For the CDR3, the DNA is TGTGCCAGCAGTCCCGGGGGAGACGCTGAAGCTTTCTTT. Translated: CASSPGGDAEAFF.

This rearrangement joins TRBV7-9 to TRBJ1-2, with 8 bases that match TRBD1. J lost 8 bases, V lost 4 bases, and 6 bases had no gene match. The CDR3 contains 13 residues. Germline V gene sequence: CDR1 SEHNR, CDR2 FQNEAQ (reference sequence). CDR3 amino acids: CASSWQGADGYTF. The CDR3 coding sequence is TGTGCCAGCAGCTGGCAGGGGGCGGACGGCTACACCTTC. The full variable domain, completed using reference TRBV7-9 and TRBJ1-2, is DTGVSQNPRHKITKRGQNVTFRCDPISEHNRLYWYRQTLGQGPEFLTYFQNEAQLEKSRLLSDRFSAERPKGSFSTLEIQRTEQGDSAMYLCASSWQGADGYTFGSGTRLTVV.

The rearrangement joins TRBV27 to TRBJ2-4; 7 nucleotides match TRBD1. Germline V lookup: CDR1 MNHEY, CDR2 SMNVEV (reference sequence). With 5 bases clipped from V and 11 bases from J, the junction kept 9 bases outside the gene matches. The CDR3 length is 13 residues. DNA for the CDR3: TGTGCCAGCAGTCCAGGGACAGAAAATTTTCAGTACTTC. Encoded protein: CASSPGTENFQYF.

The sample holds many counts of this clonotype. The chain combines TRBV29-1 with TRBJ2-7, with no clear D. This CDR3 region has 12 residues. From germline, CDR1 is SQVTM and CDR2 ANQGSEA. V was shortened by 3 bases and J by 0 bases, with 6 bases between the two germline ends. CDR3 region: CSVDCSSYEQYF. The CDR3 bases are TGCAGCGTTGATTGCTCCTCCTACGAGCAGTACTTC.

The chain uses TRBV3-1 and TRBJ1-2; no firm D call. CDR3 length: 13 amino acids. The germline V gene has CDR1 LGHDT and CDR2 YNNKEL (reference sequence). The V and J ends lost 1 base and 4 bases respectively, with 7 bases between them. The DNA for the CDR3 is TGTGCCAGCAGCCAAGCCCGGATCTATGGCTACACCTTC. Its protein is CASSQARIYGYTF.

Regarding this clonotype: An end of the junction does not agree with germline; a read error may underlie this. The V gene is TRBV7-9, the J gene TRBJ2-1, with D unclear. The CDR3 has 15 residues. In germline, CDR1 is SEHNR, CDR2 FQNEAQ (reference sequence). The CDR3 sequence is CASSHVLGSYKEQFF. CDR3 nucleotides: TGTGCCAGCAGCCACGTTTTAGGCTCCTACAAAGAGCAGTTCTTC.

The CDR3 sequence is CASNSPGTKSEQFF. In nucleotides, the CDR3 is TGTGCCAGCAATTCCCCCGGGACTAAGAGTGAGCAGTTCTTC. The chain carries TRBV27 and TRBJ2-1, with 7 bases aligning to TRBD2. CDR1 and CDR2 from the germline V gene are MNHEY and SMNVEV (reference sequence). The CDR3 is 14 residues long. With V trimmed by 7 bases and J by 9 bases, 12 bases remained unmatched.

This clonotype was counted between two and nine times. The chain couples TRBV25-1 to TRBJ1-5, with a weak D call TRBD1 (6 bases). The germline CDR1 and CDR2 sequences are MGHDK and SYGVNS. Trimming took 4 bases from V and 2 from J, leaving 9 bases between them. The CDR3 totals 14 residues. CDR3 sequence: CASSAGAGNQPQHF. The DNA of the CDR3 is TGTGCCAGCAGTGCAGGGGCGGGCAATCAGCCCCAGCATTTT.

The CDR3, as DNA: TGTGCCAGCAGCGAGGGACAGGGGGCCGGGGAGCTGTTTTTT. Its translation: CASSEGQGAGELFF. J is TRBJ2-2 and V is TRBV11-2; 11 positions match TRBD1. With 5 bases clipped from V and 6 bases from J, the junction kept 2 bases outside the gene matches. This CDR3 region has 14 residues. From germline, CDR1 is SGHAT and CDR2 FQNNGV. The full variable domain, with the rest looked up from reference TRBV11-2 and TRBJ2-2, is EAGVAQSPRYKIIEKRQSVAFWCNPISGHATLYWYQQILGQGPKLLIQFQNNGVVDDSQLPKDRFSAERLKGVDSTLKIQPAKLEDSAVYLCASSEGQGAGELFFGEGSRLTVL.

The CDR3 DNA sequence: TGTGCCAGCAGCTTAGCAGACAGGGATGAGCAGTTCTTC. Translating it yields CASSLADRDEQFF. The genes are TRBV7-2 and TRBJ2-1; 7 positions match TRBD1. The CDR3 sequence is 13 residues long. The junction had 1 base not matched to a gene; V was cut back by 0 bases and J by 8 bases. Germline V CDR1 and CDR2: SGHTA, FQGNSA.

This clonotype came up a few times. The V gene is TRBV12-3 or TRBV12-4, the J gene TRBJ1-1; no clear D gene. The CDR3 covers 15 residues. Trimming removed 5 bases at V and 1 base at J, with 14 bases between. CDR3 sequence: CASSHVISGNTEAFF. In DNA, the CDR3 is TGTGCCAGCAGTCACGTGATTAGCGGGAACACTGAAGCTTTCTTT.

This clonotype was seen a few times. This sequence joins TRBV7-9 and TRBJ2-1; 8 nucleotides agree with TRBD2. CDR3 length: 14 amino acids. The germline gives CDR1 SEHNR, CDR2 FQNEAQ (reference sequence). With 5 bases clipped from V and 6 bases from J, the junction kept 6 bases outside the gene matches. CDR3 DNA: TGTGCCAGCAGCCCCCGGGAGGGCTTCAATGAGCAGTTCTTC. It is translated as CASSPREGFNEQFF.

The chain links TRBV7-2 to TRBJ2-1; 13 nucleotides align to TRBD2. Looked up from germline, CDR1 is SGHTA and CDR2 is FQGNSA. The CDR3 has 16 residues. Trimming removed 5 bases from V and 9 bases from J; junction bases left unmatched: 10. CDR3 DNA: TGTGCCAGCAGCCATCGGACTAGCGGGAGAAACGCTGAGCAGTTCTTC. Its translation: CASSHRTSGRNAEQFF.

J is TRBJ1-3 and V is TRBV4-1, with D tentatively TRBD1 (5 bases). Germline-derived CDR1 and CDR2 are MGHRA and YSYEKL. CDR3 length: 13 amino acids. The V gene lost 1 base and the J gene lost 4 bases, with 5 bases spanning the gap. The CDR3 reads CASSQGGGNTIYF. The DNA for the CDR3 is TGCGCCAGCAGCCAAGGGGGCGGAAACACCATATATTTT.

This clonotype has ten or more counts. The chain couples TRBV27 to TRBJ2-4, with D uncertain. The CDR3 runs 13 residues. Germline V CDR1 and CDR2: MNHEY, SMNVEV (reference sequence). The V end was cut by 3 bases, the J end by 7 bases, with 10 bases between. CDR3 region: CASSLWPGNIQYF. For the CDR3, the DNA is TGTGCCAGCAGTTTGTGGCCCGGGAACATTCAGTACTTC.

The sample holds a few counts of this clonotype. The chain couples TRBV9 to TRBJ2-1; 12 bases are shared with TRBD2. The V segment lost 2 bases and the J segment 7 bases; nucleotides outside the gene matches: 4. Germline V gene lookup returns CDR1 SGDLS and CDR2 YYNGEE. The CDR3 is 15 residues long. CDR3 sequence (DNA): TGTGCCAGCAGCGTGACTAGCGGGGGAGGGAATGAGCAGTTCTTC. Its protein product is CASSVTSGGGNEQFF. Supplemented by reference TRBV9 and TRBJ2-1, the full variable domain reads DSGVTQTPKHLITATGQRVTLRCSPRSGDLSVYWYQQSLDQGLQFLIQYYNGEERAKGNILERFSAQQFPDLHSELNLSSLELGDSALYFCASSVTSGGGNEQFFGPGTRLTVL.

The chain has TRBV5-6 and TRBJ2-3; 8 positions agree with TRBD2. Trimming took 1 base from V and 2 from J; bases not matched to a gene: 3. This CDR3 is built from 15 residues. Looked up from germline, CDR1 is SGHDT and CDR2 is YYEEEE. CDR3 coding DNA: TGTGCCAGCAGCTTGATGACTAGCGCCACAGATACGCAGTATTTT. Its protein product is CASSLMTSATDTQYF.

This clonotype was recorded a few times. The CDR3 region is CASSHVGSYEQYF. The CDR3 nucleotides are TGCGCCAGCAGCCATGTCGGCTCCTACGAGCAGTACTTC. The chain is built from TRBV4-1 and TRBJ2-7, with D unclear. Trimming took off 3 bases at V and 0 bases at J, with 6 bases between the two ends. The length of the CDR3 is 13 residues. Germline-derived CDR1 and CDR2 are MGHRA and YSYEKL.

The chain links TRBV4-1 to TRBJ2-2; D gene ambiguous. Germline values: CDR1 MGHRA, CDR2 YSYEKL. The CDR3 extends over 14 amino acids. The V end was cut by 0 bases, the J end by 6 bases, with 8 bases between. CDR3 in DNA: TGCGCCAGCAGCCAAGAGTTTAGTGCCGGGGAGCTGTTTTTT. Its protein is CASSQEFSAGELFF.

The V and J genes are TRBV20-1 and TRBJ2-5; the D is unclear. The CDR3 sequence is 14 residues long. Trimming removed 0 bases from V and 2 bases from J, with 10 bases in between. Per germline, CDR1 DFQATT and CDR2 SNEGSKA (reference sequence). The CDR3 region is CSARDPLQQETQYF. The CDR3 DNA follows: TGCAGTGCTAGAGACCCACTCCAACAAGAGACCCAGTACTTC.